This T cell receptor (beta chain) stems from a study of shared clonotypes between healthy human individuals. Into CD45RA+ naive and CD45RA-negative memory subsets, the CD4+ cells were split. Some clones are missing from TCRdb's copy, which holds only in-frame ones; the method was immunoSEQ multiplex PCR. The sample shows approximately 2.5 million clones, approximately 90% of them seen only once. The study's findings and limits: A limitation of the genetic and exposure-history diversity represented arose from few donors. Investigators expected sequencing depth to affect clonotype sharing among donors. Lower generation probabilities were found for non-shared clonotypes than for those shared by all four donors.

Concerning this clone itself: Its antigen is undetermined.

The CDR3 is 15 residues long. Germline CDR1 SGHTA, CDR2 FQGNSA. V dropped 5 bases and J dropped 3; count of bases not matched to a gene: 6. V and J are TRBV7-2 and TRBJ2-1, with 8 bases lining up with TRBD2. This receptor was identified in a young man in good health. Material for sequencing was naive CD4+ T cells sorted from blood. Sample subset: CD45RA+ positively selected. This CDR3 reads CASSQTRGGYNEQFF. The CDR3 DNA reads TGTGCCAGCAGCCAAACCCGGGGGGGCTACAATGAGCAGTTCTTC.